The 21 T cell receptor beta chains below come from one sample, sequenced in a study of tumor-infiltrating lymphocytes in primary liver carcinoma. With a constant-region primer, TCR beta cDNA was made from 450 to 650 ng of total RNA. TCR beta libraries came from three nested multiplex PCR rounds using slightly modified ARM-PCR. Running nine to ten cycles apiece, the first two PCR rounds relied on TRBV1-TRBV30 forward primers together with a C-beta reverse primer. Each CDR3 protein gets one entry after TCRdb re-called the multiplex PCR reads with MiXCR. There are around 100,000 distinct CDR3 sequences in the sample; around 73% occur only once, and less than 15% lies in the top ten. DNA and RNA were both co-extracted from roughly 18-30 mg of bulk tissue that had not been sorted. The sample taken for sequencing was liver tumor tissue from sampling region 2. Specified subset: tumor region T2, inferior pole. The receptors come from a woman in her sixties with primary liver carcinoma and hepatitis B virus infection.

The table lists this clonotype with many counts. The chain couples TRBV14 to TRBJ2-7, with 14 nucleotides matching TRBD2. The germline V gene encodes CDR1 SGHDN and CDR2 FVKESK. V was pared by 3 bases and J by 0 bases, with 10 bases of the junction left unmatched. The CDR3 loop spans 19 amino acids. CDR3: CASSHPIGLAGGFSYEQYF. DNA for the CDR3: TGTGCCAGCAGCCACCCGATAGGACTAGCGGGAGGATTCTCCTACGAGCAGTACTTC.

About this clonotype: A single base separates this from a much larger clone, so it may be a read error. This chain joins TRBV6-6 and TRBJ2-1; TRBD2 might be the D (6 bases). The CDR3 has 14 residues. Germline CDR1 and CDR2: MNHNY and SVGAGI (reference sequence). The CDR3 DNA reads as TGTGTCAGCACCCACGGGGGTTCCTACAATGAGCAGTTCTTC. The encoded protein is CVSTHGGSYNEQFF.

About this clonotype itself: A much larger clone is a single base away; this may be a read error. Likely a read error: the CDR3 ends without its conserved phenylalanine or tryptophan. J is TRBJ2-3 and V is TRBV29-1, with D possibly being TRBD1 (5 bases). This CDR3 has 18 residues. Trimming cost V 1 base and J 1 base, with 21 bases left between them. CDR1 and CDR2 from the germline V gene are SQVTM and ANQGSEA. CDR3 residues: CSVEGVAQGSVGTDTQYL. The CDR3 region has the DNA TGCAGCGTTGAAGGGGTGGCGCAGGGAAGTGTGGGCACAGATACGCAGTATCTT.

About this clonotype itself: It may be a read error: a sequence one base away is much more abundant. The chain combines TRBV28 with TRBJ1-5; D unresolved. The CDR3 runs 14 residues. V lost 3 bases, J lost 0 bases, and 6 bases lay in between. Germline V CDR1 and CDR2: MDHEN, SYDVKM. The CDR3 reads CASSFLPSNQPQHF. The CDR3 nucleotides read TGTGCCAGCAGTTTTCTACCTAGCAATCAGCCCCAGCATTTT.

This clonotype was observed a single time. A much larger clone lies a single base off, so this may be a read error. This chain uses TRBV5-6 with TRBJ2-5; D might be TRBD2 (6 bases). Trimming left V 2 bases short and J 5 bases short, with 16 bases between. Germline CDR1 is SGHDT and CDR2 is YYEEEE. This CDR3 comprises 15 residues. As DNA, the CDR3 is TGTGCCAGCAGCTTATGGGGGGACCCTAGGGAGACCCAGTACTTC. Translating gives CASSLWGDPRETQYF.

Turning to this clonotype: Germline and junction disagree at one end, which may indicate a read error. V gene TRBV11-2 combines with J gene TRBJ2-7, with D possibly being TRBD1 (5 bases). Per the germline V gene, CDR1 is SGHAT and CDR2 is FQNNGV. This CDR3 comprises 17 residues. DNA of the CDR3: TGTGCCAGCAGCGGCATGATAGGGGCCCATCTCTCCTATGAGCAGTACTTC. This sequence encodes CASSGMIGAHLSYEQYF.

This clonotype was detected many times. The chain is built from TRBV4-1 and TRBJ1-5, with D perhaps matching TRBD1 (6 bases). CDR3 size: 15 residues. The germline V gene has CDR1 MGHRA and CDR2 YSYEKL. V was shortened by 1 base and J by 4 bases, with 11 bases between the two germline ends. CDR3 protein: CASSQGGGGNQPQHF. The CDR3, as DNA: TGCGCCAGCAGCCAAGGAGGAGGGGGTAATCAGCCCCAGCATTTT.

The sample holds one count of this clonotype. Sequence at one end of the junction differs from germline and may be a read error. V usage is TRBV29-1 and J usage is TRBJ2-5; unclear D gene. Germline values: CDR1 SQVTM, CDR2 ANQGSEA. This CDR3 spans 13 amino acids. Written as DNA, the CDR3 is TGTAGCTTCTTCAGATCGGGCTTGGAGACCCAGTACTTC. It specifies CSFFRSGLETQYF. Full variable domain (rest looked up from reference TRBV29-1 and TRBJ2-5): SAVISQKPSRDICQRGTSLTIQCQVDSQVTMMFWYRQQPGQSLTLIATANQGSEATYESGFVIDKFPISRPNLTFSTLTVSNMSPEDSSIYLCSFFRSGLETQYFGPGTRLLVL.

This clonotype was recorded only once. A much larger clone differs by one base, so this may be a read error. The chain couples TRBV10-3 to TRBJ2-1; D is unresolved. Germline V gene data show CDR1 as ENHRY and CDR2 as SYGVKD. The CDR3 has 15 amino acids. The CDR3 bases are TGTGTCATCAGTCAGGACGCGGCATCCTACAATGAGCAGTTCTTC. Protein product: CVISQDAASYNEQFF.

Comments on this clonotype: The conserved phenylalanine or tryptophan normally closing the CDR3 is absent here, so this likely arose from a read error. The V gene is TRBV11-2, the J gene TRBJ2-7, with TRBD2 identical over 8 bases. The CDR3 runs 14 residues. V was pared by 11 bases and J by 4 bases, with 13 bases of the junction left unmatched. Germline V gene data show CDR1 as SGHAT and CDR2 as FQNNGV. CDR3 residues: CASSFAGGVYEQYL. Written as DNA, the CDR3 is TGTGCCTCCAGCTTTGCGGGAGGTGTATACGAGCAGTACTTA.

Turning to this clonotype: One junction end disagrees with the germline gene, perhaps due to a read error. The chain carries TRBV7-3 and TRBJ1-1; D not certain. The CDR3 has 13 amino acids. Looked up from germline, CDR1 is SGHTA and CDR2 is FQGTGA. Written as DNA, the CDR3 is TGTGCCAGCAGCCCCGGCCGGAACACTGAAGCGTTCTTT. It translates to CASSPGRNTEAFF.

This clonotype was detected a few times. The chain is built from TRBV11-3 and TRBJ2-1; D gene uncertain. V was cut by 2 bases and J by 0 bases, with 17 bases left in between. Germline values: CDR1 SGHNT, CDR2 YENEEA. The CDR3 spans 18 residues. CDR3 protein: CASSLSPADRRSYNEQFF. In DNA, the CDR3 is TGTGCCAGCAGCTTATCGCCGGCGGACCGTCGCTCCTACAATGAGCAGTTCTTC.

Here the CDR3 reads CSVGTGLASYEQYF. In nucleotides, the CDR3 is TGCAGTGTCGGCACGGGACTAGCATCCTACGAGCAGTACTTC. The chain uses TRBV29-1 and TRBJ2-7; TRBD2 agrees at 9 bases. The CDR3 consists of 14 residues. The germline gives CDR1 SQVTM, CDR2 ANQGSEA.

About this clonotype itself: Because it lacks the conserved phenylalanine or tryptophan at the end, this CDR3 is likely a read error. CDR3 nucleotide sequence: TGCAGCGTTGATTGGCACACCACCGGGGAGCTGTTTCAT. This translates into CSVDWHTTGELFH. The chain has TRBV29-1 and TRBJ2-2; D gene ambiguous. The V end lost 3 bases, the J end lost 4 bases, and 9 bases lay between the germline ends. There are 13 residues in the CDR3. CDR1 is SQVTM and CDR2 is ANQGSEA in the germline V gene.

A few counts support this clonotype. This could be a read error, since a much larger clone is one nucleotide away. The chain employs TRBV10-2 and TRBJ2-1, with a tentative D call TRBD1 (5 bases). The CDR3 sequence is 13 residues long. Trimming stripped 6 bases from V and 8 bases from J, with 14 bases between. The germline gives CDR1 WSHSY, CDR2 SAAADI. CDR3: CASSRARGHEQFF. The CDR3 nucleotides are TGCGCCAGCAGCCGGGCTAGGGGCCATGAGCAGTTCTTC.

A remark on this clonotype: This could be a read error, since a much larger clone is one nucleotide away. The gene calls are TRBV7-8 and TRBJ2-2; 9 nucleotides agree with TRBD2. The CDR3 is 15 amino acids. The V gene's germline CDR1 is SGHVS and CDR2 FQNEAQ. The J segment lost 7 bases and the V segment lost 3 bases, leaving 6 bases of the junction unmatched. CDR3 sequence: CASSFSGRAIGELFF. Here the CDR3 DNA reads TGTGCCAGCAGCTTTAGCGGGAGAGCGATCGGGGAGCTGTTTTTT.

A note on this clonotype: The conserved closing phenylalanine or tryptophan is absent in this CDR3, likely reflecting a read error. The chain couples TRBV4-2 to TRBJ2-5, with 8 bases fitting TRBD2. V lost 6 bases and J lost 0; bases outside the gene matches: 12. This CDR3 has 17 residues. Germline V CDR1 and CDR2: LGHNA, YNFKEQ. CDR3 sequence (DNA): TGTGCCAGCAGTCGATCGTGGGGGCGGGAGGACCAAGAGACCCAGTACCTC. Protein product: CASSRSWGREDQETQYL.

Of note for this clonotype: Mismatch with germline at one junction end may stem from a read error. The chain links TRBV10-1 to TRBJ2-1; D might be TRBD1 (5 bases). CDR3 size: 15 residues. The germline gives CDR1 WNHNN, CDR2 SYGVQD (reference sequence). The CDR3 coding sequence is TGCGTCAGCAGTGTGTCCGGTGCAGGGCGCAATGAGCAGTTCTTC. Encoded protein: CVSSVSGAGRNEQFF.

Details on this clonotype: It may be a read error: a sequence one base away is much more abundant. Here the CDR3 omits its conserved ending phenylalanine or tryptophan, so a read error is the likely source. The V call is TRBV5-1, the J call TRBJ1-2; 7 bases align to TRBD1. There are 15 residues in the CDR3. With V trimmed by 10 bases and J by 5 bases, 17 bases remained unmatched. The germline CDR1 and CDR2 sequences are SGHRS and YFSETQ. CDR3 in DNA: TGCGCCTCCAACGAGGGGGCTGGAGAGACTTATGGCTACACCTCC. Protein: CASNEGAGETYGYTS.

Note on this clonotype: A much bigger clone sits one base away, suggesting this may be a read error. This chain links TRBV5-1 with TRBJ2-7, with D perhaps being TRBD1 or TRBD2 (5 bases each). V lost 4 bases to trimming and J lost 6 bases, with 20 bases between them. Per germline, CDR1 SGHRS and CDR2 YFSETQ. The CDR3 totals 15 residues. Here the CDR3 DNA reads TGCGCCAGCAGCGCCTGGGACCTTGGGCTTCCCGAGCAGTACTTC. It translates to CASSAWDLGLPEQYF.

This clonotype was observed once. This CDR3 is CASNPGLAGNTGELFF. Written as DNA, the CDR3 is TGTGCCAGCAACCCAGGACTAGCGGGGAACACCGGGGAGCTGTTTTTT. This chain joins TRBV2 and TRBJ2-2; 11 bases map to TRBD2. The CDR3 totals 16 residues. Germline values: CDR1 SNHLY, CDR2 FYNNEI. The J segment lost 1 base and the V segment lost 7 bases, leaving 5 bases of the junction unmatched.